The 2 T cell receptor beta chains in this list originate from one sample, sequenced in a study of T cell responses to AZD1222 COVID-19 vaccine. Using immunoSEQ multiplex PCR, the repertoire was profiled, and TCRdb retains in-frame clones only, with some absent. This sample has some 130,000 clones, with about 90% found just once. The sample in question was peripheral blood, obtained on day 0 of AZD1222 vaccination. These receptors were taken from an adult in good health.

This clone was counted once. Written as DNA, the CDR3 is TGTGCCTGGAGGGCTGCTCGGGGGTTCGCCACTGAAGCTTTCTTT. It yields the protein CAWRAARGFATEAFF. V is TRBV30 and J is TRBJ1-1; a weak D match, TRBD1 (5 bases). CDR1 is GTSNPN, CDR2 SVGIG, per germline (reference sequence). This CDR3 region has 15 residues. Trimming left V 3 bases short and J 4 bases short, with 18 bases between.

The chain is built from TRBV7-2 and TRBJ1-4; D uncertain. The CDR3 is made up of 13 amino acids. CDR1 and CDR2 from the germline V gene are SGHTA and FQGNSA. V gave up 3 bases and J gave up 4 bases, with 6 bases separating them. Here the CDR3 reads CASSFGVNEKLFF. CDR3 sequence (DNA): TGTGCCAGCAGCTTCGGGGTTAATGAAAAACTGTTTTTT.